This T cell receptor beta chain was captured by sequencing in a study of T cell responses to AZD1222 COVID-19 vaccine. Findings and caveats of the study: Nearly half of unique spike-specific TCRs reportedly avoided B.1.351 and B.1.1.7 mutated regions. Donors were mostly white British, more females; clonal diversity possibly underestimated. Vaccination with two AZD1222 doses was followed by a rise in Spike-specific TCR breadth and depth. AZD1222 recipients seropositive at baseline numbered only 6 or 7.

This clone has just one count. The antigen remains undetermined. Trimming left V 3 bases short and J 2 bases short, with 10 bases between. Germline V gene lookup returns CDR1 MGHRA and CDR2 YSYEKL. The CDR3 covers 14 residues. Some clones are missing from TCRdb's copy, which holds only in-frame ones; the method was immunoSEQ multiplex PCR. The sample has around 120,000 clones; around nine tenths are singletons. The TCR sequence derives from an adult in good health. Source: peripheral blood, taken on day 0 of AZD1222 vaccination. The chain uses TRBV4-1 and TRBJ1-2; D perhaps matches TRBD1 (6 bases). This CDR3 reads CASSHDTGNYGYTF. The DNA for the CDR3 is TGCGCCAGCAGCCATGATACAGGGAACTATGGCTACACCTTC.